This TCR beta chain was sequenced for a study of identifying expanded T cells in peripheral blood. Study observations and caveats: Variance in clone template counts between approximately 2-week samples significantly increased with total template count across all healthy donors.

V was cut by 6 bases and J by 4 bases, with 16 bases left in between. The germline CDR1 and CDR2 sequences are SGHTA and FQGNSA. This CDR3 spans 15 amino acids. TCRdb's table, derived via immunoSEQ multiplex PCR, lists solely in-frame clones and lacks some. The sample records about 110,000 clones, around 90% being singletons. This clone was picked up one time. Its target is not known. The rearrangement links TRBV7-2 to TRBJ1-5; D possibly corresponds to TRBD1 (6 bases). The sequenced material came from blood. The TCR sequence derives from a person aged 18-70 years in good health. CDR3 DNA: TGTGCCAGCAGGAACACAGGGTCGGTAAATCAGCCCCAGCATTTT. This codes for CASRNTGSVNQPQHF.